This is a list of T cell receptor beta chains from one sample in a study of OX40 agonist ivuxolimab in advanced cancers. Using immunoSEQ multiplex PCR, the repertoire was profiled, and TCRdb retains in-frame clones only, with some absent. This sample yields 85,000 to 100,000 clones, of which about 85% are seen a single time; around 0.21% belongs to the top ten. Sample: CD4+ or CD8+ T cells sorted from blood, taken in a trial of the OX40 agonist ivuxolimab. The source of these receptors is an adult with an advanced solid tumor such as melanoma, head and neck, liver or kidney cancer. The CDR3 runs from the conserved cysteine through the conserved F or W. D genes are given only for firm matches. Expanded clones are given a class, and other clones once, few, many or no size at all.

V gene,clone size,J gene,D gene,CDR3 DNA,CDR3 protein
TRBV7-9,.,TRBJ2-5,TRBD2,TGTGCCAGCCAATGGCGCGGGGGGCAAGAGACCCAGTACTTC,CASQWRGGQETQYF
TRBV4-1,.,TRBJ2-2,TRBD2,TGCGCCAGCAGCCGAGAGGGCAGCGGGGGGTTAACCGGGGAGCTGTTTTTT,CASSREGSGGLTGELFF
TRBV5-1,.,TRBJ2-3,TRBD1,TGCGCCAGCAAAAACCTAGGGGGCGCCGCAGATACGCAGTATTTT,CASKNLGGAADTQYF
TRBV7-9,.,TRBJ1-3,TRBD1,TGTGCCAGCAGCTTAGGTCGACAGGGGTATGCTGGAAACACCATATATTTT,CASSLGRQGYAGNTIYF
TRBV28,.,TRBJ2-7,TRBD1,TGTGCCAGTAGGGGACAGGGGGCGCGCTACGAGCAGTACTTC,CASRGQGARYEQYF
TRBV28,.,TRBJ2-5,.,TGTGCCAGCAGGTCCCCGAACCAAGAGACCCAGTACTTC,CASRSPNQETQYF
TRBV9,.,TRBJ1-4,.,TGTGCCAGCAGCGTTGGAGCGACAACTAATGAAAAACTGTTTTTT,CASSVGATTNEKLFF
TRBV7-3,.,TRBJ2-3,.,TGTGCCAGCAGCTTATCACACTTAATCACAGATACGCAGTATTTT,CASSLSHLITDTQYF
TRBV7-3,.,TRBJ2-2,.,TGTGCCAGCAGCTCCAGCACCGGGGAGCTGTTTTTT,CASSSSTGELFF
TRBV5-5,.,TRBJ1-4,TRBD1,TGTGCCAGCAGCTTAGGGACAGGGAAAGAAAAACTGTTTTTT,CASSLGTGKEKLFF
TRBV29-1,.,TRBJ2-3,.,TGCAGCGTTGATGTTGGGACCCGATCGGATACGCAGTATTTT,CSVDVGTRSDTQYF
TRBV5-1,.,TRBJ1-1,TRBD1,TGCGCCAGCAGCTTGGGGGACAGGGGTGAAGCTTTCTTT,CASSLGDRGEAFF
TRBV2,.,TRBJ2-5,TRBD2,TGTGCCAGCATCGAGCGGGAGGGCCTCGAGACCCAGTACTTC,CASIEREGLETQYF
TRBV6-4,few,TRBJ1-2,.,TGTGCCAGCAGTCTTAAGCTACGCTTCTATGGCTACACCTTC,CASSLKLRFYGYTF
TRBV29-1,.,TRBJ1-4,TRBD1,TGCAGCGCTAACAGGGGCCCCAATGAAAAACTGTTTTTT,CSANRGPNEKLFF
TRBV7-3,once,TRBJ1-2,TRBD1,TGTGCCAGCAGCTCAGGGACAGGCGAAGGCTACACCTTC,CASSSGTGEGYTF
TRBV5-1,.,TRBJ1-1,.,TGCGCCAGCAGCTTGAGCGGCGTAGACACTGAAGCTTTCTTT,CASSLSGVDTEAFF
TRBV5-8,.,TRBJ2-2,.,TGTGCCAGCAGCTTGGGACAGGACGCCGGGGAGCTGTTTTTT,CASSLGQDAGELFF
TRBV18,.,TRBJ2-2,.,TGTGCCAGCTCACCCTTCAGTAAGGCGAACACCGGGGAGCTGTTTTTT,CASSPFSKANTGELFF
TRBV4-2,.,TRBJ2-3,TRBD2,TGTGCCAGCAGCCAACCGGGGGAGCGGGGGGGATTAGATACGCAGTATTTT,CASSQPGERGGLDTQYF
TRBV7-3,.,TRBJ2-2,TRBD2,TGTGCCAGCAGCACCCCCGGGCAGGGAGGGCGAACCGGGGAGCTGTTTTTT,CASSTPGQGGRTGELFF
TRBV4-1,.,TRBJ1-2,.,TGCGCCAGCAGCCCTGTGGGGGGGCGAAAGGACTATGGCTACACCTTC,CASSPVGGRKDYGYTF
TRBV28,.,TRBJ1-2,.,TGTGCCAGCAGTTTTGCCGATGTGGGTGGCTACACCTTC,CASSFADVGGYTF
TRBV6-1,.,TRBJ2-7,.,TGTGCCAGCAGGACGGACGTCGTCGAGCAGTACTTC,CASRTDVVEQYF
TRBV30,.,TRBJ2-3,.,TGTGCCTGGGGTCTGGGGCAGCGCACAGATACGCAGTATTTT,CAWGLGQRTDTQYF
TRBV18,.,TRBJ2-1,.,TGTGCCAGCTCACCGGCCGGATACAATGAGCAGTTCTTC,CASSPAGYNEQFF
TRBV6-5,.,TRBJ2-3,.,TGTGCCAGCAGTTGGGACAGCACAGATACGCAGTATTTT,CASSWDSTDTQYF
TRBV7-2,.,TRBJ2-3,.,TGTGCCAGCAGCTTAGGCATGAACACAGATACGCAGTATTTT,CASSLGMNTDTQYF
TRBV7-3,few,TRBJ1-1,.,TGTGCCAGCAGCCCAAGTGGTTACACTGAAGCTTTCTTT,CASSPSGYTEAFF
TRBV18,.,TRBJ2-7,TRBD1,TGTGCCAGCTCACCGGCCGGGGACAGCTCCTACGAGCAGTACTTC,CASSPAGDSSYEQYF
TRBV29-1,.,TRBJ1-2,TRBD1,TGCAGCTCAGCCGGGACAGACTATGGCTACACCTTC,CSSAGTDYGYTF
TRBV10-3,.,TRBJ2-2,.,TGTGCCATCAGTGAGTCAGGAGGCACCGGGGAGCTGTTTTTT,CAISESGGTGELFF
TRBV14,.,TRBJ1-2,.,TGTGCCAGCAGCCAAGAAGAAGGGGCACTTTTTGGCTACACCTTC,CASSQEEGALFGYTF
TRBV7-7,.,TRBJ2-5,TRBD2,TGTGCTAGCAGCTTAGGGACTAGCGGTGGGGAGACCCAGTACTTC,CASSLGTSGGETQYF
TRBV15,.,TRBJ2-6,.,TGTGCCACCAGCAGGGACACGAACGTCCTGACTTTC,CATSRDTNVLTF
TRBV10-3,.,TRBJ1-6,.,TGTGCCTCCGTGGGACATCAGGAGTCACCCCTCCACTTT,CASVGHQESPLHF
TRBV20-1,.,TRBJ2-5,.,TGCAGTCGTCGGACCGGGGAGACCCAGTACTTC,CSRRTGETQYF
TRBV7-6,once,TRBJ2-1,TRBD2,TGTGCCAGCAGCCCCTCGGGCGGGAGCTCCTACAATGAGCAGTTCTTC,CASSPSGGSSYNEQFF
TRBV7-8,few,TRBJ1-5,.,TGTGCCAGCAGCTTATTGGGTATACAAGCTAGCAATCAGCCCCAGCATTTT,CASSLLGIQASNQPQHF
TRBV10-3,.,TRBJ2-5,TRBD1,TGTGCCATCAGTGAGTCCGGGACAGGGTCACAAGAGACCCAGTACTTC,CAISESGTGSQETQYF
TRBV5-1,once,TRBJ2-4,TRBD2,TGCGCCAGCAGCGACCGGACTAGCTTAGCCAAAAACATTCAGTACTTC,CASSDRTSLAKNIQYF
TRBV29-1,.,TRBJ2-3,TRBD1,TGCAGCGTCGTCCGGGACAGCACAACAGATACGCAGTATTTT,CSVVRDSTTDTQYF
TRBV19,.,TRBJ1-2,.,TGTGCCAGTAGTACCCGACAGGAGGCCTATGGCTACACCTTC,CASSTRQEAYGYTF
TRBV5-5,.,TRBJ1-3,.,TGTGCCAGCAGCTCCGCCGATATGCGGATCTCTGGAAACACCATATATTTT,CASSSADMRISGNTIYF